Below are 15 T cell receptor beta chains sequenced from a single sample in a study of T cells in Graves' hyperthyroidism and ophthalmopathy. Amplified TCR beta CDR3 regions came from RNA transcripts. HTBI primers were used for first-round RT-PCR of the TCR CDR3. TCRdb re-called the multiplex PCR reads through MiXCR, storing one row per CDR3 protein. The sample shows 550,000 to 700,000 distinct CDR3 sequences, roughly 14% of them seen only once. Sequencing input: blood. Receptor source: a woman in her 40s with Graves' ophthalmopathy.

The chain joins TRBV7-9 to TRBJ1-2, with D unclear. CDR3 length: 14 residues. Germline loops: CDR1 SEHNR, CDR2 FQNEAQ (reference sequence). V lost 7 bases and J lost 4, with 16 bases in between. For the CDR3, the DNA is TGTGCCAGCACCCCCACCAGCACCCTCTATGGCTACACCTTC. Protein sequence: CASTPTSTLYGYTF. The variable domain in full, with the rest retrieved from reference TRBV7-9 and TRBJ1-2, is DTGVSQNPRHKITKRGQNVTFRCDPISEHNRLYWYRQTLGQGPEFLTYFQNEAQLEKSRLLSDRFSAERPKGSFSTLEIQRTEQGDSAMYLCASTPTSTLYGYTFGSGTRLTVV.

This clonotype was seen many times. The chain combines TRBV7-9 with TRBJ1-1; D remains ambiguous. V was trimmed by 5 bases and J by 3 bases, leaving 10 bases between them. This CDR3 contains 13 residues. CDR1 is SEHNR, CDR2 FQNEAQ, per germline (reference sequence). The CDR3 DNA follows: TGTGCCAGCAGCCCCCCCCTACACACTGAAGCTTTCTTT. The encoded protein is CASSPPLHTEAFF.

This clonotype was observed many times. The CDR3 loop is CASISGASYEQYF. The CDR3 nucleotides are TGTGCCAGCATTTCGGGAGCCTCCTACGAGCAGTACTTC. The chain recombines TRBV28 with TRBJ2-7; D might be TRBD2 (6 bases). The V gene's germline CDR1 is MDHEN and CDR2 SYDVKM. Trimming pared 7 bases from V and 0 bases from J, leaving 10 bases between. The CDR3 loop spans 13 amino acids.

This clonotype came up many times. This chain uses TRBV11-2 with TRBJ1-2; a weak D match, TRBD1 (5 bases). Trimming left V 7 bases short and J 8 bases short, with 26 bases between. The CDR3 loop spans 16 amino acids. CDR1 and CDR2 (germline): SGHAT, FQNNGV. In DNA form, the CDR3 reads TGTGCCAGCACCCTAGGGTCGGGACTGACGCGGGGCGGCTACACCTTC. The encoded protein is CASTLGSGLTRGGYTF.

This sequence joins TRBV10-3 and TRBJ2-5, with D perhaps TRBD1 (6 bases). Germline-derived CDR1 and CDR2 are ENHRY and SYGVKD. The CDR3 sequence is 15 residues long. The V gene lost 6 bases and the J gene lost 5 bases, with 19 bases spanning the gap. This CDR3 is CAISTRDTPSETQYF. In nucleotides, the CDR3 is TGTGCCATCAGCACCCGGGACACCCCTTCGGAGACCCAGTACTTC.

There are many counts of this clonotype. V usage is TRBV29-1 and J usage is TRBJ2-7, with 11 bases fitting TRBD1. The CDR3 has 13 residues. Germline V gives CDR1 SQVTM, CDR2 ANQGSEA. Trimming took 6 bases from V and 9 from J; bases not matched to a gene: 10. The chain's CDR3 is CSVDRTGGAGQYF. The DNA of the CDR3 is TGCAGCGTGGACCGGACAGGGGGCGCTGGGCAGTACTTC.

Ten or more counts support this clonotype. The chain combines TRBV19 with TRBJ2-4; 7 bases align to TRBD1. The junction had 6 bases not matched to a gene; V was cut back by 5 bases and J by 8 bases. Germline V gene data show CDR1 as LNHDA and CDR2 as SQIVND (reference sequence). This CDR3 spans 13 amino acids. DNA for the CDR3: TGTGCCAGTAGTCCGTGGACAGGAGACATTCAGTACTTC. Translating it yields CASSPWTGDIQYF.

This clonotype was counted ten times or more. J is TRBJ2-7 and V is TRBV7-3, with TRBD1 matching over 9 bases. Looked up from germline, CDR1 is SGHTA and CDR2 is FQGTGA. After removal of 5 bases from V and 0 bases from J, the junction contained 5 bases not matched to a gene. CDR3 length: 15 amino acids. The CDR3 DNA is TGTGCCAGCAGCCTGACAGGGGGTAGCTCCTACGAGCAGTACTTC. It yields the protein CASSLTGGSSYEQYF.

This clonotype was counted many times. The V gene is TRBV12-5, the J gene TRBJ1-3; D is perhaps TRBD1 (5 bases). Germline-derived CDR1 and CDR2 are LGHNT and FRNRAP. The CDR3 consists of 13 residues. The CDR3 spells CASGSLRENTIYF. The CDR3 region has the DNA TGTGCGTCAGGGAGCCTTAGGGAAAACACCATATATTTT.

The chain is built from TRBV6-1 and TRBJ1-2, with D perhaps matching TRBD1 (5 bases). V shed 8 bases and J shed 7 bases, with 14 bases lying between them. The V gene's germline CDR1 is MNHNS and CDR2 SASEGT. CDR3 length equals 12 residues. This CDR3 reads CASGRQRGGYTF. In DNA form, the CDR3 reads TGTGCCAGCGGTCGGCAAAGGGGTGGCTACACCTTC.

This clonotype was counted once. This chain joins TRBV20-1 and TRBJ2-5; 8 bases align to TRBD1. Per the germline V gene, CDR1 is DFQATT and CDR2 is SNEGSKA (reference sequence). The CDR3 is 15 amino acids. The trim removed 5 bases at V and 5 bases at J, leaving 13 bases unmatched. This CDR3 is CSAPPMTGAGETQYF. The CDR3 DNA sequence: TGCAGTGCTCCCCCAATGACAGGGGCGGGGGAGACCCAGTACTTC.

This clonotype was detected many times. The genes are TRBV29-1 and TRBJ2-7, with D unresolved. The CDR3 extends over 11 amino acids. CDR1 and CDR2 from the germline V gene are SQVTM and ANQGSEA. V was trimmed by 4 bases and J by 3 bases, leaving 7 bases between them. CDR3: CSVAASYEQYF. In DNA, the CDR3 is TGCAGCGTTGCGGCTAGCTACGAGCAGTACTTC.

This clonotype was seen repeatedly, ten times or more. This chain joins TRBV19 and TRBJ2-2, with 8 bases identical to TRBD2. CDR3 length equals 17 residues. J gave up 4 bases and V 2 bases, and 9 bases lay outside the gene matches. The V gene's germline CDR1 is LNHDA and CDR2 SQIVND (reference sequence). The CDR3 reads CASSITPAGAFTGELFF. In nucleotides, the CDR3 is TGTGCCAGTAGTATAACCCCAGCGGGGGCCTTCACCGGGGAGCTGTTTTTT. Based on the CDR3 plus reference TRBV19 and TRBJ2-2, the full variable domain is DGGITQSPKYLFRKEGQNVTLSCEQNLNHDAMYWYRQDPGQGLRLIYYSQIVNDFQKGDIAEGYSVSREKKESFPLTVTSAQKNPTAFYLCASSITPAGAFTGELFFGEGSRLTVL.

This clonotype was counted at least ten times. The chain combines TRBV27 with TRBJ2-7; 10 positions agree with TRBD2. This CDR3 comprises 17 residues. V trimming: 2 bases; J trimming: 0 bases; junction bases outside the gene matches: 7. Germline V lookup: CDR1 MNHEY, CDR2 SMNVEV (reference sequence). CDR3 DNA: TGTGCCAGCAGTTTAACCCTCTCTAGCGGGAGCTCCTACGAGCAGTACTTC. This translates into CASSLTLSSGSSYEQYF.

This clonotype has ten or more counts. The gene calls are TRBV18 and TRBJ1-1, with D uncertain. From germline, CDR1 is KGHSH and CDR2 LQKENI. Between the trimmed V and J ends, which lost 5 bases and 2 bases, there was a span of 9 bases. CDR3 length: 13 residues. CDR3 loop: CASSSTRNTEAFF. As DNA, the CDR3 is TGTGCCAGCTCATCTACGCGTAACACTGAAGCTTTCTTT.